This T cell receptor (beta chain) was recorded in a study of T cell responses to AZD1222 COVID-19 vaccine (dated by TCRdb to about 2021). About the investigation overall: A total of 233 trial participants underwent TCR sequencing, of whom around 200 received two doses of AZD1222 and around 25 received two doses of the MenACWY control vaccine. Enrollment into the trials was organized by age into subgroups of 18-55, 56-69 and 70-plus years, and those subgroups contained approximately 150, 30 and 60 TCR-sequenced participants, respectively.

In regard to this clone: The antigen this receptor binds is unknown. Per-base quality was not reported, and no clone a single base away is much larger than it.

The time point label, read with the paper, signifies: about 28 days (+/-7) after the second vaccine dose. AZD1222 recipients given second doses at about 4 weeks or at about 12 weeks were pooled, since spike-specific TCR depth and breadth were not found to differ between the two schedules. Samples from vaccinated people were obtained from the UK trials COV001 and COV002, which included a single-blind randomized controlled phase 2/3 trial of AZD1222 (ChAdOx1 nCoV-19) in healthy adults. For TCRbeta chain sequencing, PBMC samples were collected from trial participants at day 0 and at day 28 after the second dose. The CDR3 regions of human TCRbeta chains were analyzed by immunosequencing. In the source study's methods: Repertoire TCRs were matched against a reference library of SARS-CoV-2-specific TCRs generated with the MIRA antigen-specificity platform. Breadth meant the fraction of unique TCRs that were SARS-CoV-2-associated, whereas depth meant the fraction of total T cells that were SARS-CoV-2-associated. Using the MIRA data, each spike-specific TCR was assigned both to the spike region to which the TCR was reactive and to a CD4 or CD8 class. Log10-transformed breadth and depth values were compared by one-way ANOVA with Sidak's multiple comparisons tests. TCRdb took this table from immuneACCESS and kept in-frame rearrangements with V and J called. Such tables lack part of the clones; where checked against another copy, unresolved V genes explain under half of the gap, and the rest is unexplained. For V, J and clone size, that table is used; D and trimming come from the DNA. The sample yields approximately 140,000 clones; more than 90% were counted once. The ten largest account for approximately 2% of the sample.

Overall study outcomes, separate from this receptor: Conclusions about previously exposed vaccinees are limited because only five to seven AZD1222 recipients were SARS-CoV-2 seropositive at baseline. Nearly half of unique spike-specific TCRs reportedly recognized epitopes outside regions mutated in the B.1.351 and B.1.1.7 variants. Most participants were white British and females outnumbered males, and the authors suggested that clonal diversity may have been underestimated. Because no samples from the day 14 peak response were available, repertoires could be characterized only after the peak T cell response. After two AZD1222 doses, both the breadth and the depth of spike-specific TCRs were significantly higher than at day 0 and than in MenACWY recipients. In the small 56-69-year group, the increase in depth fell short of significance, most likely because of low power. CD4 TCRs associated with the vaccine covered the entire spike protein, and the dominant responses were in regions 160-218 and 743-854.

The starting material was peripheral blood, obtained 28 days after the second AZD1222 dose. The TCR was taken from an adult who received the AZD1222 COVID-19 vaccine.

The DNA sequence is given as TGTGCCAGCAGCCAAGAACCCCCTGACAGGGAAAAGGGCTACACCTTC. Translated, this gives CASSQEPPDREKGYTF. This sequence uses TRBV3-1 (or the pseudogene TRBV3-2) and TRBJ1-2, and 7 bases in between align with TRBD1. The germline V gene (reference sequence) supplies CDR1 LGHDT and CDR2 YNNKEL. Compared with germline, V lacks 0 bases and J lacks 8 bases; bases without a gene match: 12. Spanning cysteine to phenylalanine, the CDR3 consists of 16 amino acids. Only the CDR3 region is kept as DNA, spanning 48 bases read in frame from base 1.